This TCR beta chain was identified in a study of blood T cells in healthy people across ages. Only a few counts were recorded for this clonotype. Using a J-beta primer mix together with a sample-barcoded 5' primer, a second PCR was run for roughly 7 to 12 cycles. MiXCR, applied by TCRdb to the 5' RACE reads, yields one record per CDR3 protein. The sample holds nearly 1 million distinct CDR3 sequences, about 51% seen once. The trim removed 11 bases at V and 5 bases at J, leaving 2 bases unmatched. The CDR3 has 11 amino acids. The germline CDR1 and CDR2 sequences are SGHTA and FQGNSA. The chain uses TRBV7-2 and TRBJ2-3, with TRBD2 matching 9 bases. Sequences were obtained from blood. The receptor comes from a woman in her fifties or sixties in good health. The CDR3 DNA is TGTGCCGCGACTAGCGGAGATACGCAGTATTTT. This sequence encodes CAATSGDTQYF.